The rows below give T cell receptor beta chains drawn from one sample of a study of T cells in Graves' hyperthyroidism and ophthalmopathy. MiXCR, applied by TCRdb to the multiplex PCR reads, yields one record per CDR3 protein. There are some 800,000 distinct CDR3 sequences in the sample; about 38% occur only once, and 8% to 9% lies in the top ten. The sample consisted of blood. Source of these receptors: a man aged 18 to 30 with Graves' hyperthyroidism. The CDR3 runs from the conserved cysteine through the conserved F or W. The D gene is left open where the match is weak. A row's size may be missing; if present it is once, few, many or a size class.

j_call clone_size d_call v_call cdr3_aa cdr3_nt
TRBJ2-7 many - TRBV7-4 CASLSRESREQYF TGTGCCAGCCTTTCCAGGGAAAGTCGGGAGCAGTACTTC
TRBJ1-2 few - TRBV5-4 CASSLRGSGTYGYTF TGTGCCAGCAGCTTACGAGGATCCGGGACCTATGGCTACACCTTC
TRBJ1-6 - - TRBV4-3 CASLPNRDYNSPLHF TGCGCCAGCTTACCCAACAGGGACTATAATTCACCCCTCCACTTT
TRBJ1-2 many - TRBV7-9 CASSLPRRYGYTF TGTGCCAGCAGCTTACCCCGAAGATATGGCTACACCTTC
TRBJ2-7 few TRBD2 TRBV12-3/TRBV12-4 CASSSLAGAAYEQYF TGTGCCAGCAGCTCCCTAGCGGGCGCTGCCTACGAGCAGTACTTC
TRBJ2-2 many - TRBV7-9 CASSLNPNTGELFF TGTGCCAGCAGCCTTAACCCGAACACCGGGGAGCTGTTTTTT
TRBJ2-2 few TRBD1 TRBV7-8 CASSLLTGGGNTGELFF TGTGCCAGCAGCTTACTTACAGGGGGCGGGAACACCGGGGAGCTGTTTTTT
TRBJ1-1 - - TRBV7-8 CASSLLPEAFF TGTGCCAGCAGCCTCCTGCCGGAAGCTTTCTTT
TRBJ1-1 - - TRBV5-1 CASSLAGAQRNTEAFF TGCGCCAGCAGCTTGGCCGGTGCTCAGAGGAACACTGAAGCTTTCTTT
TRBJ2-5 few - TRBV7-9 CASSLDWPETQYF TGTGCCAGCAGCTTAGACTGGCCAGAGACCCAGTACTTC
TRBJ1-5 - - TRBV15 CATSRGTEGAGQPQHF TGTGCCACCAGCAGAGGGACAGAAGGGGCAGGTCAGCCCCAGCATTTT
TRBJ2-7 few - TRBV29-1 CSVQAADSPYEQYF TGCAGCGTACAGGCGGCGGATTCCCCCTACGAGCAGTACTTC
TRBJ2-5 few - TRBV15 CASSNRGPQYF TGTGCCAGTAGCAACCGGGGCCCCCAGTACTTC
TRBJ2-7 - TRBD1 TRBV24-1 CASSGWTGNEQYF TGTGCCAGCAGTGGCTGGACAGGGAACGAGCAGTACTTC
TRBJ2-5 once - TRBV7-8 CASSLDSGVFEETQYF TGTGCCAGCAGCTTAGATTCGGGAGTATTCGAAGAGACCCAGTACTTC
TRBJ1-1 many TRBD1 TRBV2 CASSRQGVSTEAFF TGTGCCAGCAGTCGACAGGGGGTTAGTACTGAAGCTTTCTTT
TRBJ1-5 - - TRBV7-9 CASSPGSRNQPQHF TGTGCCAGCAGCCCCGGGTCTCGCAATCAGCCCCAGCATTTT
TRBJ2-5 few TRBD2 TRBV5-5 CASSLWEGSKETQYF TGTGCCAGCAGCTTGTGGGAGGGGAGTAAGGAGACCCAGTACTTC
TRBJ1-5 - - TRBV12-3/TRBV12-4 CASSFGGQGNQPQHF TGTGCCAGCAGTTTCGGGGGTCAGGGGAATCAGCCCCAGCATTTT
TRBJ2-7 - - TRBV12-3/TRBV12-4 CASRSPWADSYEQYF TGTGCCAGCAGGTCCCCGTGGGCGGATTCCTACGAGCAGTACTTC
TRBJ1-5 many - TRBV24-1 CATSDPYSSNQPQHF TGTGCCACCAGTGATCCCTATAGTAGCAATCAGCCCCAGCATTTT
TRBJ1-3 - - TRBV7-6 CASSPVARPRGVGNTIYF TGTGCCAGCAGCCCTGTGGCCCGCCCCCGAGGGGTTGGAAACACCATATATTTT
TRBJ1-4 - - TRBV6-5 CASSFGPSLGKLFF TGTGCCAGCAGTTTCGGGCCATCCTTGGGAAAACTGTTTTTT
TRBJ1-1 - - TRBV20-1 CSARDHHRANTEAFF TGCAGTGCTAGAGATCATCACAGGGCGAACACTGAAGCTTTCTTT
TRBJ1-2 few - TRBV6-5 CASSPYGEGYTF TGTGCCAGCAGCCCCTACGGGGAAGGCTACACCTTC
TRBJ2-7 - TRBD1 TRBV10-2 CASSNRDRGSYEQYF TGCGCCAGCAGCAACCGGGACAGGGGTTCCTACGAGCAGTACTTC
TRBJ2-7 few TRBD1 TRBV5-1 CASSWDRYPYEQYF TGCGCCAGCAGTTGGGACAGGTACCCCTACGAGCAGTACTTC
TRBJ1-1 - - TRBV28 CASRNSLRNTEAFF TGTGCCAGCAGAAACAGTTTAAGGAACACTGAAGCTTTCTTT
TRBJ2-7 few - TRBV9 CASGGSVYEQYF TGTGCCAGCGGAGGGTCCGTCTACGAGCAGTACTTC
TRBJ1-1 - - TRBV9 CASSQRTSVEALF TGTGCCAGCAGCCAACGGACCTCCGTTGAAGCTCTCTTT
TRBJ2-5 few - TRBV19 CASSIGGYQETQYF TGTGCCAGTAGTATAGGCGGGTACCAAGAGACCCAGTACTTC
TRBJ1-1 - - TRBV6-1 CASSEVGIAREAFF TGTGCCAGCAGTGAAGTTGGGATTGCTCGGGAAGCTTTCTTT
TRBJ2-5 - TRBD2 TRBV19 CASSLPGGTQYF TGTGCCAGTAGTCTCCCGGGGGGGACCCAGTACTTC
TRBJ1-2 many - TRBV12-3/TRBV12-4 CASSLTRYGYTF TGTGCCAGCAGTTTGACTCGCTATGGCTACACCTTC
TRBJ2-7 - - TRBV6-6 CASGGSYYEQYF TGTGCCAGCGGGGGGAGTTACTACGAGCAGTACTTC
TRBJ1-1 once - TRBV29-1 CSVSQGGDAFF TGCAGCGTTTCTCAGGGAGGGGACGCTTTCTTT
TRBJ2-5 - - TRBV29-1 CSVRSGTQYF TGCAGCGTACGATCCGGGACCCAGTACTTC
TRBJ1-6 - TRBD1 TRBV6-5 CASSFPRTGPSPLHF TGTGCCAGCAGTTTTCCCCGGACAGGACCATCACCCCTCCACTTT
TRBJ2-7 - TRBD1 TRBV3-1 CASSRTDRPSYEQYF TGTGCCAGCAGCCGAACGGACAGGCCTTCCTACGAGCAGTACTTC
TRBJ2-7 - - TRBV13 CASSLRGTGLYEQYF TGTGCCAGCAGCTTACGGGGAACAGGGCTCTACGAGCAGTACTTC